This TCR beta chain derives from a study of blood T cell repertoires in COVID-19 (dated by TCRdb to the early 2020s). Study-wide context: Samples from collaborators originated in the United States, Italy and Spain and spanned both the acute and convalescent phases of COVID-19. The material from the prospective study consisted of cDNA or gDNA derived from T cells, B-cell-depleted T cells, or PBMCs. The dataset comprised deeply sampled blood TCRbeta repertoires from subjects exposed to, actively infected with, or recovered from COVID-19. The repertoires were released in a freely available public database meant as a resource for research on the immune response to SARS-CoV-2. The samples were drawn from the first 160 participants of the ongoing ImmuneRACE study and from under 1,500 subjects provided by 6 global collaborators. A de-identified subject ID, COVID-19 status, age in years and sex were almost always included in the sample metadata. Where available, HLA class I and class II types were taken from metadata supplied by the sample provider and were not determined by assay-based typing. General conclusions and limits of the study: How much clinical and demographic metadata was included differed by source and by participant, and the metadata was provided uncurated.

A note on this clone: Its target antigen remains unknown. No base quality values were provided; no much bigger clone lies one nucleotide off.

The V end loses 6 bases and the J end loses 0 bases, and a stretch of 12 bases separates them. The CDR3 covers 16 residues, taking in both the cysteine and the phenylalanine. The only DNA kept is the CDR3, 48 bases in frame from the first base. The germline V gene provides CDR1 MDHEN and CDR2 SYDVKM. The immunoSEQ Assay, a bias-controlled multiplex PCR, was used to amplify TCRbeta CDR3 regions from genomic DNA. The authors' analysis ran thus. The number of nucleated cells in each sample was estimated from the amplification of reference gene primers within the assay. Sequence reads were collapsed and filtered to measure the absolute abundance of every unique TCRbeta CDR3 rearrangement. For each sample, productive Simpson clonality was calculated as the square root of Simpson's diversity index across productive rearrangements. Sourced from immuneACCESS, this table was stored by TCRdb with only in-frame sequences that have V and J called. A share of the clones is absent; for the studies checked, an unresolved V gene accounts for under half, and the remainder has no known explanation. That table supplies the V and J calls and clone size; D and trimming were determined from the DNA. The sample records hundreds of thousands of clones, roughly 85% of which are singletons. The ten largest account for more than 4.5% of the sample.

Collaborating institutions collected whole blood in K2EDTA tubes following their own protocols. For TCRbeta analysis, collaborators shipped samples as frozen whole blood, isolated PBMCs, or DNA extracted from either of those sample types. Material for sequencing was peripheral blood. The TCR sequence derives from a man in his fifties with active or convalescent COVID-19. The sequence is built from TRBV28 and TRBJ1-6; a tentative D match to TRBD1 spans 6 bases. The nucleotide sequence reads TGTGCCAGCAGCGGGGGGCGGCTCTCCTATAATTCACCCCTCCACTTT. Translated, it reads CASSGGRLSYNSPLHF.